Reported below is one T cell receptor beta chain. The source of the sample is a study of blood T cell repertoires in COVID-19. Whole-study context: The samples span acute and convalescent COVID-19 from the United States, Italy and Spain.

Donors in Cohort 3 who had recovered were those with two negative PCRs, healthcare professional clearance, or resolution of their symptoms. Between the trimmed V and J ends, which lost 8 bases and 8 bases, there was a span of 9 bases. Germline-derived CDR1 and CDR2 are GTSNPN and SVGIG (reference sequence). The length of the CDR3 is 9 residues. The protocol was immunoSEQ multiplex PCR, while the TCRdb copy is restricted to in-frame clones and leaves out a portion. The sample lists under 200,000 clones; roughly 83% were seen once. Input material: PBMCs or T cells enriched from blood (not recorded which). The clonotype was recovered from a woman in her sixties who had recovered from COVID-19. The chain has TRBV30 and TRBJ1-2; D might be TRBD1 (5 bases). For the CDR3, the DNA is TGTGCCCAGGGTGGGGGCTACACCTTC. It translates to CAQGGGYTF.